This TCR beta chain was sequenced during a study of T cells in Graves' hyperthyroidism and ophthalmopathy. Study findings and constraints: The model identified upcoming ophthalmopathy a median approximately 6.4 months ahead of onset.

V gave up 1 base and J gave up 5 bases, with 20 bases separating them. CDR1 is SQVTM, CDR2 ANQGSEA, per germline. The CDR3 spans 16 residues. This clonotype was seen a handful of times. What it recognizes is unknown. RNA transcripts gave rise to amplified TCR beta CDR3 regions. First-round RT-PCR targeting the TCR CDR3 was performed with the HTBI primer set. TCRdb redid the calling of the multiplex PCR reads with MiXCR, one entry per CDR3 protein. The sample consists of about 560,000 distinct CDR3 sequences, 15% to 20% of them appearing once. Any patient presenting with uncontrolled infection, other autoimmune disease, pregnancy or lactation was left out. Fresh peripheral blood, under 13 ml, was the source of the PBMCs.

The J gene is TRBJ1-1, the V gene TRBV29-1, with TRBD1 as a possible D gene (6 bases). Sequenced input: blood. The receptor was isolated from a young woman with Graves' hyperthyroidism. For the CDR3, the DNA is TGCAGCGTTGAAGGAGGGCAGGGAGAGGGGACAACTGAAGCTTTCTTT. Residues: CSVEGGQGEGTTEAFF.